This T cell receptor (beta chain) comes out of a study of radiation and T cells in renal cell carcinoma. Repertoires were generated with immunoSEQ multiplex PCR, while TCRdb's copy carries only in-frame clones and drops some. The sample includes under 100,000 clones, around 83% of them seen just once. Described time point: blood 4 weeks post-SBRT, at nephrectomy. Treatment in this sample: 15 Gy SBRT to primary tumor, nephrectomy 4 weeks later. Nephrectomy followed 15 Gy stereotactic body radiation by 4 weeks. Radiation-treated patients gave blood at baseline, week 2 and week 4. This renal cell carcinoma was of the clear cell type. Broader study findings: No pretreatment tumor biopsies were available for baseline clonotypes.

As concerns this clone: Its antigen remains unidentified.

From germline, CDR1 is SGHAT and CDR2 FQNNGV. The CDR3 has 14 residues. V was cut by 2 bases and J by 7 bases, with 14 bases left in between. This TCR was recovered from a man aged 60 to 75 with renal cell carcinoma. This chain joins TRBV11-2 and TRBJ1-2; D gene uncertain. This specimen consisted of blood, obtained from a patient whose treatment included radiotherapy and nephrectomy. The CDR3 sequence: CASSLSPTVRGYTF. Written as DNA, the CDR3 is TGTGCCAGCAGCTTATCGCCGACGGTACGTGGCTACACCTTC.